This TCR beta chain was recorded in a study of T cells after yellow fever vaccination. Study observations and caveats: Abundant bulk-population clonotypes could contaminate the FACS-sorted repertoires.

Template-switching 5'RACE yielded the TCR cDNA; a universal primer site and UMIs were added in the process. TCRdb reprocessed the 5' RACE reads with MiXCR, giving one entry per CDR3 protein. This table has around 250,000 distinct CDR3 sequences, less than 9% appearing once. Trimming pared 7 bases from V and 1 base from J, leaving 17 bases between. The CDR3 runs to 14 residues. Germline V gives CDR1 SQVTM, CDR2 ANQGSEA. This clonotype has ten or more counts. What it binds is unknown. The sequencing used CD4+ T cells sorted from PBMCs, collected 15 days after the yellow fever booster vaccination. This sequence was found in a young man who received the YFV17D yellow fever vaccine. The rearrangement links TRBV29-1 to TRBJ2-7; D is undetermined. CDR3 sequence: CSALMEGSSYEQYF. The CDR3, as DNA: TGCAGCGCGTTGATGGAAGGAAGTTCCTACGAGCAGTACTTC.